The present T cell receptor (beta chain) was sequenced within a study of vaccination and CD4 T cells after COVID-19. Scientists ran DNA taken from cultured CD4+ T cells through the Oncomine TCR Beta short-read assay for sequencing. TCRdb analysed the PCR reads with MiXCR anew, one entry per CDR3 protein. The repertoire holds some 20,000 distinct CDR3 sequences, roughly 40% seen once, with around 2.9% in the top ten. Stated treatment: roughly 10-day PBMC culture with coronavirus spike peptide pools or control peptides (ViraFEST assay). Via ViraFEST, peptide pools expanded antigen-specific T cells before TCR sequencing. A half-volume replacement of the medium with fresh IL-2 medium was performed on days 3 and 7. Notes on this clonotype: Its antigen is unknown.

This sample comprised CD4+ T cells from blood, cultured in vitro, obtained after SARS-CoV-2 vaccination. The receptor was derived from a human donor who had recovered from COVID-19.

In nucleotides, the CDR3 is TGTGCCTGGAGCAAAGACAGCGATGGCTACACCTTC. It specifies CAWSKDSDGYTF. This sequence joins TRBV30 and TRBJ1-2, with TRBD1 as a possible D gene (5 bases). This CDR3 spans 12 amino acids. Germline CDR1 GTSNPN, CDR2 SVGIG (reference sequence). Trimming stripped 3 bases from V and 6 bases from J, with 11 bases between.